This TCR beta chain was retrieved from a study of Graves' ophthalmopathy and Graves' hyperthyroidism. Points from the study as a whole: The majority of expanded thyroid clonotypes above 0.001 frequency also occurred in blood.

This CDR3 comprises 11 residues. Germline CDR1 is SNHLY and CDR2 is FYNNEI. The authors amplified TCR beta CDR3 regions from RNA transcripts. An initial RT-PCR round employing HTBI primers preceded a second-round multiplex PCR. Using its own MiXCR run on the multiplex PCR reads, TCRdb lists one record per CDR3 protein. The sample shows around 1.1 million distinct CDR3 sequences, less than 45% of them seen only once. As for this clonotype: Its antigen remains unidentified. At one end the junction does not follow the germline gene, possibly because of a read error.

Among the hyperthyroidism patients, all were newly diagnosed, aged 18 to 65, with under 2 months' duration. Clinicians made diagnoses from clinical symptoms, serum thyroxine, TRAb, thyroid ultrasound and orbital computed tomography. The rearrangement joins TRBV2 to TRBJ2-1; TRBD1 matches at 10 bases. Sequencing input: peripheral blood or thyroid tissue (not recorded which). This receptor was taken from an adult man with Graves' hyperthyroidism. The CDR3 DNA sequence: TGTGCCAGCAGTAGACAGGGGGCGTCAGTCTTC. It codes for CASSRQGASVF.